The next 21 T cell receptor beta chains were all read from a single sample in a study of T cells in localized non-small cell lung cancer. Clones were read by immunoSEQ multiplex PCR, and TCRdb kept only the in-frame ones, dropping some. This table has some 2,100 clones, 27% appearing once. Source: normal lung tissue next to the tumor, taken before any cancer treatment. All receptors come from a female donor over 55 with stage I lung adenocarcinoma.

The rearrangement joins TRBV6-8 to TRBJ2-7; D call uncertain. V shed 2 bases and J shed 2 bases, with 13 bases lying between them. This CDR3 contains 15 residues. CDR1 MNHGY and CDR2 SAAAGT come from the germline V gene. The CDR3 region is CASSYPRPDPYEQYF. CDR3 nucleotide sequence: TGTGCCAGCAGTTACCCCCGACCGGACCCCTACGAGCAGTACTTC.

CDR3 loop: CATSRGGSGANVLTF. The CDR3 coding sequence is TGTGCCACCAGCAGAGGAGGCTCCGGGGCCAACGTCCTGACTTTC. V is TRBV15 and J is TRBJ2-6; D not certain. The CDR3 is 15 residues long. The V gene lost 1 base and the J gene lost 4 bases, with 8 bases spanning the gap. Germline V lookup: CDR1 LNHNV, CDR2 YYDKDF (reference sequence).

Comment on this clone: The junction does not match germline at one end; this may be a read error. The CDR3 DNA sequence: TGTGCCAGCGGGCGGACTCTCAGCACTGATACGCAGTATTTT. Its translation is CASGRTLSTDTQYF. The gene calls are TRBV6-7 and TRBJ2-3, with D possibly matching TRBD2 (5 bases). TRBV6-7 is classed as an ORF, of uncertain function. The CDR3 length is 14 residues.

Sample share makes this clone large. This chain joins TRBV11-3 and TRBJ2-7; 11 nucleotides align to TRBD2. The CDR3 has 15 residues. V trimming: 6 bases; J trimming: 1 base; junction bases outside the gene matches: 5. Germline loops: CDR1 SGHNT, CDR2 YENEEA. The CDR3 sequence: CASSPTSGGSYEQYF. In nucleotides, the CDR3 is TGTGCCAGCAGTCCTACTAGCGGGGGATCCTACGAGCAGTACTTC.

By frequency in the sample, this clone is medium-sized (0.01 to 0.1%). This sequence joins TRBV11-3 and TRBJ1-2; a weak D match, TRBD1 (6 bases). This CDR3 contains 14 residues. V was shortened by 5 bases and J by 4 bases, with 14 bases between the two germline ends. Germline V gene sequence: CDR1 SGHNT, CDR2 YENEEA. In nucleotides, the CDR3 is TGTGCCAGCAGCCCGGGGGCGAATGGCTATGGCTACACCTTC. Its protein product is CASSPGANGYGYTF.

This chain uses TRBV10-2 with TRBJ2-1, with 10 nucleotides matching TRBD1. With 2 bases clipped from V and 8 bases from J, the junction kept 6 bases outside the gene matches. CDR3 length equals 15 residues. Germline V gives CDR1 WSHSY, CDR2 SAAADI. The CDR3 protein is CASSEPGQGKDEQFF. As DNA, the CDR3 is TGCGCCAGCAGTGAGCCGGGACAGGGGAAGGATGAGCAGTTCTTC.

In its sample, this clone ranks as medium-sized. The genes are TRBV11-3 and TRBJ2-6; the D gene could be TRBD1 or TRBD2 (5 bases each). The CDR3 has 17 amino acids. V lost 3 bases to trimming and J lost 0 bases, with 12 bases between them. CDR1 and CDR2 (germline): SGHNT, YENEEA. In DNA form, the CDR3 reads TGTGCCAGCAGCTTTGGGGCTGGGGGCTCTGGGGCCAACGTCCTGACTTTC. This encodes CASSFGAGGSGANVLTF.

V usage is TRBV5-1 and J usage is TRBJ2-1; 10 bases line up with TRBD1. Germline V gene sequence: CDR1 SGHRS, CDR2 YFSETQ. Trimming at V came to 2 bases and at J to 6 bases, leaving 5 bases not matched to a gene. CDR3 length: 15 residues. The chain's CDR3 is CASSFWDRGGNEQFF. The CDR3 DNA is TGCGCCAGCAGCTTTTGGGACAGGGGTGGCAATGAGCAGTTCTTC.

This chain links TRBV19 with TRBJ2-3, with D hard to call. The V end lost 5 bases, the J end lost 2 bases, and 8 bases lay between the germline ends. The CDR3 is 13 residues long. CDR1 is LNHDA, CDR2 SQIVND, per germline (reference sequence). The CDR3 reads CASSYTVTDTQYF. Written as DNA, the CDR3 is TGTGCCAGTAGTTACACAGTCACAGATACGCAGTATTTT.

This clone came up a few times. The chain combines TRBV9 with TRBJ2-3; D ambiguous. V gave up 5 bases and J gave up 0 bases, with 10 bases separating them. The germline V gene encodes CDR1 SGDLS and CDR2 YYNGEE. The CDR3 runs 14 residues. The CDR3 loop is CASRPSASTDTQYF. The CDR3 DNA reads TGTGCCAGCAGGCCGAGCGCGAGCACAGATACGCAGTATTTT.

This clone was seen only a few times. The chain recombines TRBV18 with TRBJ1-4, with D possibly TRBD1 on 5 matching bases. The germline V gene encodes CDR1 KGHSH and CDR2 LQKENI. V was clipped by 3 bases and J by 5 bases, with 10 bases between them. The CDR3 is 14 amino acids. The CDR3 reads CASSPRGANEKLFF. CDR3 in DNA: TGTGCCAGCTCACCTCGGGGCGCGAATGAAAAACTGTTTTTT.

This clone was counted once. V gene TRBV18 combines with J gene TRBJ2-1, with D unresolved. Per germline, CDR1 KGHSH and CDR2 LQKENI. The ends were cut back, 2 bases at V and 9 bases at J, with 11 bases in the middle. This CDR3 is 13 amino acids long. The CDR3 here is CASSPTDLPEQFF. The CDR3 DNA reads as TGTGCCAGCTCACCAACAGATCTCCCTGAGCAGTTCTTC.

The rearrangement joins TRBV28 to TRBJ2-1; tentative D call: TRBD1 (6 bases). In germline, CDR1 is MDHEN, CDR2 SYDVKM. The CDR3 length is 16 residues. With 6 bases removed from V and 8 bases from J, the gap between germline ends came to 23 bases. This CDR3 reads CASRPATGQINYEQFF. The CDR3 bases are TGTGCCAGCAGGCCTGCCACGGGACAAATTAACTATGAGCAGTTCTTC.

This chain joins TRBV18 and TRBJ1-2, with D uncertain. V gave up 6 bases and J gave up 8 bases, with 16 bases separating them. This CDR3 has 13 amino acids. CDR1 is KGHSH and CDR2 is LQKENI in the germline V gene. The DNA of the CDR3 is TGTGCCAGCTCCCTAAAAGGCGAGGGAGGCTACACCTTC. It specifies CASSLKGEGGYTF.

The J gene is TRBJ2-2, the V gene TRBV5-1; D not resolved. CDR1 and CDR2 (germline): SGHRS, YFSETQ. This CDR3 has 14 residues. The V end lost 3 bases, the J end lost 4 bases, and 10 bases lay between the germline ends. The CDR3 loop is CASSSQSFTGELFF. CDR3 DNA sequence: TGCGCCAGCAGCTCACAGAGCTTCACCGGGGAGCTGTTTTTT.

CDR3 in DNA: TGTGCCAGCTCACAAGACACGAGCTATGGCTACACCTTC. Amino acids: CASSQDTSYGYTF. The chain recombines TRBV18 with TRBJ1-2; D is unresolved. The CDR3 is made up of 13 amino acids. Germline V gene data show CDR1 as KGHSH and CDR2 as LQKENI. Deletions cut 4 bases from V and 4 bases from J, with 10 bases between.

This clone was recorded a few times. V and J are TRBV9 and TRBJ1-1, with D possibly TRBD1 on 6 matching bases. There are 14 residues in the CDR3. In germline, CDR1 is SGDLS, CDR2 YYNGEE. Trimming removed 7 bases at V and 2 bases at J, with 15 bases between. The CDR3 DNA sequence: TGTGCCAGCTCATCAACCGGGACAAACACTGAAGCTTTCTTT. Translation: CASSSTGTNTEAFF. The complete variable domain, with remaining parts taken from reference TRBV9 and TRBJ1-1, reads DSGVTQTPKHLITATGQRVTLRCSPRSGDLSVYWYQQSLDQGLQFLIQYYNGEERAKGNILERFSAQQFPDLHSELNLSSLELGDSALYFCASSSTGTNTEAFFGQGTRLTVV.

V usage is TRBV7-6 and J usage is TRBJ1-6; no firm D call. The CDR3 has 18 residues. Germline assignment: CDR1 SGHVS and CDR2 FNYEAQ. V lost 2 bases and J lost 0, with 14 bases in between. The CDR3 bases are TGTGCCAGCAGCTTACAATGGGGAGGGAGCTCCTATAATTCACCCCTCCACTTT. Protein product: CASSLQWGGSSYNSPLHF.

The CDR3 reads CASSLIQANTEAFF. CDR3 in DNA: TGTGCCAGCAGTCTTATACAGGCGAACACTGAAGCTTTCTTT. The chain joins TRBV28 to TRBJ1-1; D possibly corresponds to TRBD1 (5 bases). Trimming removed 5 bases at V and 1 base at J, with 11 bases between. The CDR3 length is 14 residues. Germline CDR1 and CDR2: MDHEN and SYDVKM.

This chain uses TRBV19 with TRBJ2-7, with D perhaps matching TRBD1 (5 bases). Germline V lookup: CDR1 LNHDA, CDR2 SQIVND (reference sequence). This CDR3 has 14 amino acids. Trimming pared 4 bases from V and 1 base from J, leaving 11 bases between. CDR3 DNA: TGTGCCAGTAGTACCCTCGACAGTTCCTACGAGCAGTACTTC. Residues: CASSTLDSSYEQYF.

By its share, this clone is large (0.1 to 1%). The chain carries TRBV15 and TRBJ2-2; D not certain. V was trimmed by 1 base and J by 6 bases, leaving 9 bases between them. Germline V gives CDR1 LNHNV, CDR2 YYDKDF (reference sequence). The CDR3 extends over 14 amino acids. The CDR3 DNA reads TGTGCCACCAGCAGAGTCGGGTTTTCCGGGGAGCTGTTTTTT. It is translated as CATSRVGFSGELFF.